What follows are 23 T cell receptor beta chains derived from one specimen sequenced in a study of blood T cell repertoires in COVID-19. Here immunoSEQ multiplex PCR was the method, and the copy in TCRdb shows in-frame clones only, minus some. This table has approximately 330,000 clones, 65% to 90% appearing once. The source material was PBMCs or T cells enriched from blood (not recorded which). These receptors all come from a woman between 35 and 50 years old with acute COVID-19.

This rearrangement joins TRBV18 to TRBJ2-1; the match to TRBD2 covers 11 bases. Germline values: CDR1 KGHSH, CDR2 LQKENI. The CDR3 is 18 amino acids. Unmatched junction bases numbered 9, after V lost 2 bases and J lost 3 bases. CDR3 coding DNA: TGTGCCAGCTCACCAGGTAGCGGGAGGGGGCCTTACTACAATGAGCAGTTCTTC. This translates into CASSPGSGRGPYYNEQFF. Full variable domain (remainder filled in from reference TRBV18 and TRBJ2-1): NAGVMQNPRHLVRRRGQEARLRCSPMKGHSHVYWYRQLPEEGLKFMVYLQKENIIDESGMPKERFSAEFPKEGPSILRIQQVVRGDSAAYFCASSPGSGRGPYYNEQFFGPGTRLTVL.

The chain links TRBV6-6 to TRBJ1-1; 7 bases match TRBD1. This CDR3 region has 16 residues. V lost 7 bases to trimming and J lost 1 base; unmatched junction nucleotides: 12. CDR1 and CDR2 (germline): MNHNY, SVGAGI (reference sequence). The CDR3 coding sequence is TGTGCCAGCATTACTCCACAGGGGACTCCGAACACTGAAGCTTTCTTT. Its protein product is CASITPQGTPNTEAFF.

J is TRBJ1-4 and V is TRBV6-5; perhaps TRBD1 as D (6 bases). Trimming left V 6 bases short and J 0 bases short, with 11 bases between. This CDR3 contains 15 residues. Germline CDR1 and CDR2: MNHEY and SVGAGI. CDR3 bases: TGTGCCAGCAGCCCCACAGGGTCAACTAATGAAAAACTGTTTTTT. Its translation: CASSPTGSTNEKLFF.

The rearrangement joins TRBV5-1 to TRBJ1-3; weak D call: TRBD1 (5 bases). This CDR3 comprises 15 residues. Trimming removed 4 bases from V and 4 bases from J, with 15 bases in between. CDR1 and CDR2 (germline): SGHRS, YFSETQ. The CDR3 DNA is TGCGCCAGCAGCGCCGACAGTTTGGAAGGAAACACCATATATTTT. It yields the protein CASSADSLEGNTIYF.

The chain links TRBV28 to TRBJ2-3, with D possibly being TRBD1 (6 bases). CDR3 size: 23 residues. From germline, CDR1 is MDHEN and CDR2 SYDVKM. Trimming removed 3 bases from V and 0 bases from J, with 34 bases in between. CDR3 loop: CASSFPPPLESRGPTPSTDTQYF. The DNA for the CDR3 is TGTGCCAGCAGTTTTCCTCCTCCCCTGGAAAGCAGGGGCCCTACTCCTAGCACAGATACGCAGTATTTT.

The chain links TRBV7-2 to TRBJ2-3; the D is unclear. The CDR3 contains 14 residues. Germline V CDR1 and CDR2: SGHTA, FQGNSA. V gave up 7 bases and J gave up 3 bases, with 14 bases separating them. CDR3 sequence: CASNRNRPTDTQYF. For the CDR3, the DNA is TGTGCCAGCAACAGAAACAGACCGACAGATACGCAGTATTTT.

The rearrangement links TRBV29-1 to TRBJ2-1; the D gene is possibly TRBD2 (6 bases). V was pared by 5 bases and J by 4 bases, with 12 bases between. The CDR3 extends over 13 amino acids. Germline CDR1 reads SQVTM; CDR2 reads ANQGSEA. The DNA for the CDR3 is TGCAGCGTTAGAAGCGGGCCTTACAATGAGCAGTTCTTC. This codes for CSVRSGPYNEQFF.

The chain has TRBV19 and TRBJ1-1; a possible D gene is TRBD1 (5 bases). The CDR3 runs to 11 residues. CDR1 and CDR2 from the germline V gene are LNHDA and SQIVND (reference sequence). As DNA, the CDR3 is TGTGTAACAGGAGCGAACACTGAAGCTTTCTTT. Amino acid sequence: CVTGANTEAFF.

This chain links TRBV7-3 with TRBJ2-5; 7 positions match TRBD1. Germline trimming cut 5 bases from V and 5 bases from J; bases unmatched to any gene: 17. The CDR3 is 17 amino acids. Germline-derived CDR1 and CDR2 are SGHTA and FQGTGA. DNA of the CDR3: TGTGCCAGCAGCCCAAGTCCTCATGAGACAGGGTTCGAGACCCAGTACTTC. This sequence encodes CASSPSPHETGFETQYF.

In DNA form, the CDR3 reads TGTGCCAGCAGCTCGGTTGGAGTCTATCACTACACCTTC. It is translated as CASSSVGVYHYTF. The V call is TRBV7-9, the J call TRBJ1-2, with D uncertain. CDR3 length: 13 amino acids. Germline loops: CDR1 SEHNR, CDR2 FQNEAQ (reference sequence). The V and J ends lost 4 bases and 10 bases respectively, with 16 bases between them. Together with reference TRBV7-9 and TRBJ1-2, the CDR3 gives the full variable domain: DTGVSQNPRHKITKRGQNVTFRCDPISEHNRLYWYRQTLGQGPEFLTYFQNEAQLEKSRLLSDRFSAERPKGSFSTLEIQRTEQGDSAMYLCASSSVGVYHYTFGSGTRLTVV.

This clone occurred a few times. The genes are TRBV28 and TRBJ1-5, with TRBD1 identical over 8 bases. CDR3 length equals 16 residues. Germline V gene lookup returns CDR1 MDHEN and CDR2 SYDVKM. J gave up 5 bases and V 3 bases, and 9 bases lay outside the gene matches. In DNA, the CDR3 is TGTGCCAGCAGTTTGGGACAGGCCTGGCACCATCAGCCCCAGCATTTT. Its translation: CASSLGQAWHHQPQHF.

V gene TRBV27 combines with J gene TRBJ2-7; a weak D match, TRBD2 (6 bases). Germline V lookup: CDR1 MNHEY, CDR2 SMNVEV (reference sequence). Trimming removed 2 bases from V and 2 bases from J, with 16 bases in between. CDR3 length: 16 amino acids. The CDR3 is CASSLATGLIPYEQYF. The CDR3 DNA is TGTGCCAGCAGTTTAGCGACGGGACTTATACCCTACGAGCAGTACTTC.

The rearrangement uses TRBV5-1 and TRBJ1-2; 7 positions agree with TRBD1. This CDR3 has 15 residues. Germline CDR1 is SGHRS and CDR2 is YFSETQ. V was clipped by 0 bases and J by 2 bases; unmatched bases: 4. The CDR3 region is CASSLGGTVNYGYTF. The CDR3 region has the DNA TGCGCCAGCAGCTTGGGGGGGACAGTGAACTATGGCTACACCTTC.

The chain combines TRBV7-2 with TRBJ1-6; a weak D match, TRBD1 (5 bases). V gave up 5 bases and J gave up 8 bases, with 10 bases separating them. This CDR3 contains 13 residues. Germline V gene sequence: CDR1 SGHTA, CDR2 FQGNSA. CDR3 DNA sequence: TGTGCCAGCAGCACACAAGGGGATTCACCCCTCCACTTT. Its translation: CASSTQGDSPLHF.

This sequence joins TRBV4-1 and TRBJ2-5; TRBD2 agrees at 7 bases. CDR3 length: 16 residues. Germline assignment: CDR1 MGHRA and CDR2 YSYEKL. With 4 bases clipped from V and 0 bases from J, the junction kept 8 bases outside the gene matches. The CDR3 DNA reads as TGCGCCAGCAGCCGGGGGTCGGGAGGAAACCAAGAGACCCAGTACTTC. This encodes CASSRGSGGNQETQYF.

V is TRBV3-1 (or the pseudogene TRBV3-2) and J is TRBJ1-3; D may be TRBD1 (5 bases). Germline CDR1 and CDR2: LGHDT and YNNKEL (reference sequence). The CDR3 is made up of 12 amino acids. Trimming took 4 bases from V and 8 from J, leaving 9 bases between them. In DNA form, the CDR3 reads TGTGCCAGCAGCCCCGCAGGGTACACCATATATTTT. It translates to CASSPAGYTIYF.

This clone occurred a few times. The chain links TRBV19 to TRBJ2-1; D is possibly TRBD2 (6 bases). The CDR3 covers 15 residues. Looked up from germline, CDR1 is LNHDA and CDR2 is SQIVND (reference sequence). V lost 0 bases and J lost 3, with 9 bases in between. The CDR3 sequence: CASSIDASVYNEQFF. CDR3 nucleotide sequence: TGTGCCAGTAGTATAGACGCTAGCGTCTACAATGAGCAGTTCTTC. Full variable domain (missing parts from reference TRBV19 and TRBJ2-1): DGGITQSPKYLFRKEGQNVTLSCEQNLNHDAMYWYRQDPGQGLRLIYYSQIVNDFQKGDIAEGYSVSREKKESFPLTVTSAQKNPTAFYLCASSIDASVYNEQFFGPGTRLTVL.

The sample holds many counts of this clone. At the DNA level, this CDR3 is encoded by other sequences in the same sample as well. CDR3 amino acids: CASSLSGSGANVLTF. CDR3 coding DNA: TGTGCCAGCAGCTTGTCCGGCTCTGGGGCCAACGTCCTGACTTTC. The J gene is TRBJ2-6, the V gene TRBV5-4; unclear D gene. V was cut by 1 base and J by 0 bases, with 5 bases left in between. The CDR3 has 15 residues. The germline gives CDR1 SGHNT, CDR2 YYREEE (reference sequence). The whole variable domain, filled in from reference TRBV5-4 and TRBJ2-6, reads ETGVTQSPTHLIKTRGQQVTLRCSSQSGHNTVSWYQQALGQGPQFIFQYYREEENGRGNFPPRFSGLQFPNYSSELNVNALELDDSALYLCASSLSGSGANVLTFGAGSRLTVL.

The CDR3 DNA sequence: TGTGCCAGCAGCCCGAGGACAGGGGGCCACAATGAGCAGTTCTTC. Translated, it gives CASSPRTGGHNEQFF. This chain links TRBV7-8 with TRBJ2-1, with 11 positions matching TRBD1. Trimming cost V 5 bases and J 5 bases; bases outside gene matches: 5. The CDR3 covers 15 residues. Germline V gene data show CDR1 as SGHVS and CDR2 as FQNEAQ.

This rearrangement joins TRBV11-2 to TRBJ2-7; a possible D gene is TRBD2 (5 bases). Germline loops: CDR1 SGHAT, CDR2 FQNNGV. The CDR3 runs to 14 residues. The V end was cut by 1 base, the J end by 2 bases, with 9 bases between. The CDR3 nucleotides read TGTGCCAGCAGCTTAGGGGAGTTAGCCTACGAGCAGTACTTC. It is translated as CASSLGELAYEQYF.

CDR3 nucleotides: TGTGCCAGCAGCCGAGGGACCAACGTCCTGACTTTC. It specifies CASSRGTNVLTF. The chain links TRBV6-5 to TRBJ2-6, with D possibly TRBD2 on 5 matching bases. Trimming took off 6 bases at V and 8 bases at J, with 8 bases between the two ends. This CDR3 has 12 amino acids. Germline V gives CDR1 MNHEY, CDR2 SVGAGI.

The rearrangement uses TRBV18 and TRBJ2-7, with 9 nucleotides matching TRBD2. From germline, CDR1 is KGHSH and CDR2 LQKENI. The CDR3 covers 14 residues. J was trimmed by 4 bases and V by 5 bases; bases with no gene match: 6. The CDR3 protein is CASSSVAGAYEQYF. CDR3 DNA: TGTGCCAGCTCATCGGTAGCGGGAGCGTACGAGCAGTACTTC. Drawing the rest from reference TRBV18 and TRBJ2-7, the complete variable domain is NAGVMQNPRHLVRRRGQEARLRCSPMKGHSHVYWYRQLPEEGLKFMVYLQKENIIDESGMPKERFSAEFPKEGPSILRIQQVVRGDSAAYFCASSSVAGAYEQYFGPGTRLTVT.

The chain links TRBV19 to TRBJ1-3; D unclear. CDR3 length: 17 residues. Trimming took off 5 bases at V and 2 bases at J, with 19 bases between the two ends. Germline V lookup: CDR1 LNHDA, CDR2 SQIVND (reference sequence). CDR3 sequence (DNA): TGTGCCAGTAGTCTAATAGGACGGGGTGTGCCTGGAAACACCATATATTTT. It translates to CASSLIGRGVPGNTIYF.